Shown below are 4 T cell receptor beta chains from a single sample sequenced in a study of identical twins. TCRdb ran MiXCR on the 5' RACE reads and lists one entry per CDR3 protein. The sample records 700,000 or so distinct CDR3 sequences, 8.6% being singletons. The same data also contributed to another study, on yellow fever vaccine responses in identical twins.

The material sequenced was PBMCs. All receptors come from a woman between 18 and 29 years old in good health.

The table lists this clonotype with many counts. The chain couples TRBV20-1 to TRBJ2-7; no firm D call. This CDR3 is 13 amino acids long. The germline V gene has CDR1 DFQATT and CDR2 SNEGSKA (reference sequence). With 4 bases removed from V and 2 bases from J, the gap between germline ends came to 12 bases. CDR3 DNA sequence: TGCAGTGCTACTTTTCAGCCCCCCTACGAGCAGTACTTC. It specifies CSATFQPPYEQYF.

The genes are TRBV28 and TRBJ2-2; 8 bases align to TRBD2. In germline, CDR1 is MDHEN, CDR2 SYDVKM. This CDR3 has 13 residues. Germline trimming cut 8 bases from V and 7 bases from J; bases unmatched to any gene: 6. The CDR3 DNA reads TGTGCCAGCCTTCGGGGGGGGGACGGGGAGCTGTTTTTT. Translating it yields CASLRGGDGELFF.

This clonotype was seen repeatedly, ten times or more. This chain connects TRBV29-1 to TRBJ2-3; perhaps TRBD1 as D (5 bases). The germline V gene encodes CDR1 SQVTM and CDR2 ANQGSEA. Trimming stripped 3 bases from V and 2 bases from J, with 9 bases between. This CDR3 region has 13 residues. The CDR3 bases are TGCAGCGTTGATGGACACATCACAGATACGCAGTATTTT. Protein: CSVDGHITDTQYF.

This clonotype was observed at least ten times. CDR3 sequence: CASSPPRLAGVLYNEQFF. Here the CDR3 DNA reads TGTGCCAGCAGTCCCCCGAGACTAGCGGGAGTCTTATACAATGAGCAGTTCTTC. The V and J genes are TRBV12-3 or TRBV12-4 and TRBJ2-1; TRBD2 matches 12 bases. The CDR3 runs 18 residues. Trimming cost V 5 bases and J 4 bases; bases outside gene matches: 12.